One T cell receptor (beta chain) is described in this entry. This specimen belongs to a study of blood T cell repertoires in COVID-19. The wider study: The United States, Italy and Spain supplied acute and convalescent COVID-19 samples.

Germline CDR1 and CDR2: LNHDA and SQIVND (reference sequence). CDR3 size: 16 residues. V lost 5 bases and J lost 6, with 17 bases in between. The method was immunoSEQ multiplex PCR; TCRdb's version includes in-frame clones alone and lacks a portion of them. This table holds 80,000 or so clones, approximately 80% found once. The sequencing sample was made of peripheral blood. This TCR came from a woman in her 70s with acute or convalescent COVID-19. V and J are TRBV19 and TRBJ1-6; D is possibly TRBD1 (5 bases). The CDR3 protein is CASSAETEVPNSPLHF. The CDR3 nucleotides read TGTGCCAGTAGTGCCGAGACAGAGGTCCCTAATTCACCCCTCCACTTT.